Described below is a single T cell receptor beta chain sequence and its context. This clone was seen a few times. Its specific antigen is unknown. The record has no base qualities; no much larger clone is one base away. The sample originates from a study of blood T cell repertoires in COVID-19 (dated by TCRdb to 2020 to 2021). About the investigation overall: Samples from collaborators originated in the United States, Italy and Spain and spanned both the acute and convalescent phases of COVID-19. The samples were drawn from two sources: the first 160 participants of the ongoing ImmuneRACE study, and 1,000 to 1,500 subjects contributed by 6 global collaborators. A freely available public database, intended as a resource for researchers studying the immune response to SARS-CoV-2, is where the repertoires were released. Where HLA class I and class II types were available, the types were taken from metadata supplied by the sample provider, not from assay-based typing. Nearly every sample came with metadata listing a de-identified subject ID, COVID-19 status, age in years and sex. The material from the prospective study consisted of cDNA or gDNA derived from T cells, B-cell-depleted T cells, or PBMCs. The dataset comprised deeply sampled blood TCRbeta repertoires from subjects exposed to, actively infected with, or recovered from COVID-19. On the study overall, not on this receptor specifically: The quantity of clinical and demographic metadata differed by source and by participant and was supplied without curation.

TCRbeta CDR3 regions were amplified from genomic DNA by means of the immunoSEQ Assay, a bias-controlled multiplex PCR. In the paper's pipeline: The number of nucleated cells in each sample was estimated by amplification of reference gene primers within the assay. To quantify the absolute abundance of each unique TCRbeta CDR3 rearrangement, sequence reads were collapsed and filtered. For each sample, productive Simpson clonality was calculated as the square root of Simpson's diversity index across productive rearrangements. Imported from immuneACCESS, the table was reduced by TCRdb to in-frame sequences with V and J called. These copies leave out some clones; in studies compared against another copy, an unresolved V gene accounts for under half, and the cause of the remainder is not known. V and J calls and clone size are copied from that table; D and trimming were computed from the DNA. The sample includes approximately 150,000 clones, with over 70% observed a single time. The top ten hold roughly 2% of the sample.

Collaborating institutions collected whole blood in K2EDTA tubes following their own protocols. For TCRbeta analysis, collaborators shipped samples in one of three forms: frozen whole blood, isolated PBMCs, or DNA extracted from either of those sample types. This sequence originates from a woman aged 55-75 years with acute or convalescent COVID-19. The specimen was peripheral blood.

For the CDR3, the sequence is CASSRQGIYEQYF. The nucleotides are TGTGCCAGCAGCCGACAGGGGATCTACGAGCAGTACTTC. Recombination connected TRBV3-1 (or the pseudogene TRBV3-2) to TRBJ2-7; 8 central bases correspond to TRBD1. The CDR3 starts with the cysteine, ends with the phenylalanine, and has 13 residues. The CDR3 DNA has 39 bases and is translated from base 1. CDR1 and CDR2, per the germline V gene (reference sequence), are LGHDT and YNNKEL. Unmatched junction bases come to 2, with V trimmed by 4 bases and J by 3 bases.